The 21 T cell receptor beta chains listed next were all sequenced from one sample in a study of T cell responses to AZD1222 COVID-19 vaccine (dated by TCRdb to 2020 to 2022). Libraries were prepared through the immunoSEQ multiplex PCR assay. The table was pulled from immuneACCESS by TCRdb, which kept in-frame rearrangements only. Such tables lose some clones; where checked, under half of the loss comes from unresolved V genes, and the rest has no known cause. This sample gives under 200,000 clones in total; under 95% of them show up just once. The ten largest make up about 4.2% of the sample. The time point label for this specimen denotes: baseline before first vaccination. Sequenced material: peripheral blood, taken on day 0 of AZD1222 vaccination. The receptors were sampled from an adult in good health.

This sequence joins TRBV9 and TRBJ2-4; D remains unclear. The length of the CDR3 is 15 residues. Germline V gene sequence: CDR1 SGDLS, CDR2 YYNGEE. The V and J ends lost 0 bases and 2 bases respectively, with 9 bases between them. This CDR3 reads CASSVGSMSKNIQYF. The CDR3 coding sequence is TGTGCCAGCAGCGTAGGCAGTATGTCCAAAAACATTCAGTACTTC. The whole variable domain, filled in from reference TRBV9 and TRBJ2-4, reads DSGVTQTPKHLITATGQRVTLRCSPRSGDLSVYWYQQSLDQGLQFLIQYYNGEERAKGNILERFSAQQFPDLHSELNLSSLELGDSALYFCASSVGSMSKNIQYFGAGTRLSVL.

The chain combines TRBV4-1 with TRBJ2-1, with a tentative D call TRBD2 (5 bases). This CDR3 spans 16 amino acids. Trimming left V 0 bases short and J 2 bases short, with 11 bases between. Germline V gene data show CDR1 as MGHRA and CDR2 as YSYEKL. The DNA for the CDR3 is TGCGCCAGCAGCCAAGATCACGGGATCACCTACAATGAGCAGTTCTTC. Protein: CASSQDHGITYNEQFF.

This sequence joins TRBV11-2 and TRBJ2-7; weak D call: TRBD2 (5 bases). The CDR3 is 16 amino acids. Trimming removed 0 bases from V and 7 bases from J, with 19 bases in between. The V gene's germline CDR1 is SGHAT and CDR2 FQNNGV. CDR3 loop: CASSLDGRRVPWEQYF. For the CDR3, the DNA is TGTGCCAGCAGCTTAGATGGGCGGCGGGTTCCCTGGGAGCAGTACTTC.

About this clone itself: Its ends do not fully match the called genes, so a read error is possible. The gene calls are TRBV6-1 and TRBJ1-3, with D perhaps TRBD1 (5 bases). The CDR3 has 17 residues. The germline CDR1 and CDR2 sequences are MNHNS and SASEGT. Written as DNA, the CDR3 is TGTACCAGCAGTGATCCATCAGGACAACGCTCTGGAAACACCATATATTTT. This codes for CTSSDPSGQRSGNTIYF.

The chain joins TRBV14 to TRBJ2-2; 10 nucleotides line up with TRBD2. The CDR3 extends over 17 amino acids. V dropped 1 base and J dropped 0; count of bases not matched to a gene: 2. Germline CDR1 is SGHDN and CDR2 is FVKESK. CDR3 DNA sequence: TGTGCCAGCAGCCAAGTAGCGGGAGGTGCGAACACCGGGGAGCTGTTTTTT. This gives the protein CASSQVAGGANTGELFF.

The chain uses TRBV2 and TRBJ1-1; 7 bases agree with TRBD1. The V and J ends lost 5 bases and 1 base, in that order; junction bases with no gene match: 13. This CDR3 comprises 17 residues. Germline V gene sequence: CDR1 SNHLY, CDR2 FYNNEI. Written as DNA, the CDR3 is TGTGCCAGCAGTTTGGATCCCCTCCGGGACAGGAACACTGAAGCTTTCTTT. The encoded protein is CASSLDPLRDRNTEAFF. Filled out from reference TRBV2 and TRBJ1-1, the complete variable domain reads EPEVTQTPSHQVTQMGQEVILRCVPISNHLYFYWYRQILGQKVEFLVSFYNNEISEKSEIFDDQFSVERPDGSNFTLKIRSTKLEDSAMYFCASSLDPLRDRNTEAFFGQGTRLTVV.

The chain employs TRBV4-3 and TRBJ1-2, with TRBD1 matching over 8 bases. The J segment lost 4 bases and the V segment lost 0 bases, leaving 4 bases of the junction unmatched. The CDR3 consists of 15 residues. The germline CDR1 and CDR2 sequences are LGHNA and YSLEER. The CDR3 spells CASSQERTGPYGYTF. As DNA, the CDR3 is TGCGCCAGCAGCCAAGAAAGGACAGGGCCCTATGGCTACACCTTC.

V gene TRBV4-3 combines with J gene TRBJ2-5; 10 bases fit TRBD2. CDR3 length: 16 amino acids. Trimming cost V 0 bases and J 4 bases; bases outside gene matches: 5. CDR1 LGHNA and CDR2 YSLEER come from the germline V gene. DNA for the CDR3: TGCGCCAGCAGCCAAGATCGTGCTAGCGGGAGAGAGACCCAGTACTTC. Translation: CASSQDRASGRETQYF.

The gene calls are TRBV19 and TRBJ2-7; TRBD1 might be the D (6 bases). Trimming cost V 1 base and J 5 bases, with 24 bases left between them. Germline assignment: CDR1 LNHDA and CDR2 SQIVND (reference sequence). The CDR3 loop spans 18 amino acids. Written as DNA, the CDR3 is TGTGCCAGTAGTATAGGGGGGCTCCGACTCCACTTTACGAACGAGCAGTACTTC. This gives the protein CASSIGGLRLHFTNEQYF.

The genes are TRBV5-1 and TRBJ2-3, with 10 positions matching TRBD2. The CDR3 consists of 17 residues. With 4 bases clipped from V and 1 base from J, the junction kept 9 bases outside the gene matches. CDR1 is SGHRS and CDR2 is YFSETQ in the germline V gene. This chain's CDR3 is CASSARTSGRGTDTQYF. DNA for the CDR3: TGCGCCAGCAGCGCGCGGACTAGCGGACGGGGCACAGATACGCAGTATTTT. The entire variable domain, with the rest obtained from reference TRBV5-1 and TRBJ2-3, is as follows: KAGVTQTPRYLIKTRGQQVTLSCSPISGHRSVSWYQQTPGQGLQFLFEYFSETQRNKGNFPGRFSGRQFSNSRSEMNVSTLELGDSALYLCASSARTSGRGTDTQYFGPGTRLTVL.

This sequence joins TRBV2 and TRBJ2-7, with 8 bases matching TRBD1. The germline V gene encodes CDR1 SNHLY and CDR2 FYNNEI. Trimming removed 6 bases from V and 3 bases from J; junction bases left unmatched: 4. The CDR3 loop spans 13 amino acids. CDR3 coding DNA: TGTGCCAGCAGATCGACAGGGGACTACGAGCAGTACTTC. It codes for CASRSTGDYEQYF.

This sequence joins TRBV5-6 and TRBJ2-2; D is possibly TRBD1 or TRBD2 (5 bases each). Trimming pared 0 bases from V and 4 bases from J, leaving 16 bases between. Germline CDR1 reads SGHDT; CDR2 reads YYEEEE. The CDR3 extends over 17 amino acids. The CDR3 is CASSLVAGGWGTGELFF. The CDR3 DNA reads as TGTGCCAGCAGCTTGGTTGCTGGGGGATGGGGCACCGGGGAGCTGTTTTTT.

The chain couples TRBV2 to TRBJ1-1; no firm D call. Looked up from germline, CDR1 is SNHLY and CDR2 is FYNNEI. Trimming shortened V by 4 bases and J by 6 bases, and 15 bases separated the two germline ends. The CDR3 runs to 14 residues. The CDR3 DNA is TGTGCCAGCAGTGCCCCGTCTTTGAGGGCTGAAGCTTTCTTT. It translates to CASSAPSLRAEAFF. Combining the CDR3 with reference TRBV2 and TRBJ1-1 gives the whole variable domain EPEVTQTPSHQVTQMGQEVILRCVPISNHLYFYWYRQILGQKVEFLVSFYNNEISEKSEIFDDQFSVERPDGSNFTLKIRSTKLEDSAMYFCASSAPSLRAEAFFGQGTRLTVV.

V usage is TRBV28 and J usage is TRBJ1-2; no firm D call. The CDR3 contains 15 residues. V was cut by 3 bases and J by 1 base, with 12 bases left in between. Germline CDR1 reads MDHEN; CDR2 reads SYDVKM. CDR3 DNA: TGTGCCAGCAGTTTTTACCGAGGCAGTAACTATGGCTACACCTTC. Protein: CASSFYRGSNYGYTF.

CDR3 amino acids: CASSFRHQPQHF. The CDR3 nucleotides are TGTGCCAGCAGTTTCAGGCATCAGCCCCAGCATTTT. The chain combines TRBV28 with TRBJ1-5; D gene unclear. Germline lookup yields CDR1 MDHEN and CDR2 SYDVKM. Trimming left V 3 bases short and J 5 bases short, with 5 bases between. The CDR3 length is 12 residues.

The chain has TRBV7-2 and TRBJ1-1; D unclear. Looked up from germline, CDR1 is SGHTA and CDR2 is FQGNSA. V was pared by 0 bases and J by 1 base, with 12 bases between. The length of the CDR3 is 16 residues. The CDR3 DNA reads as TGTGCCAGCAGCTTAGCGCTAAGAAGAGGGAACACTGAAGCTTTCTTT. Encoded protein: CASSLALRRGNTEAFF.

The V gene is TRBV28, the J gene TRBJ2-7; maybe TRBD1 (6 bases). This CDR3 contains 13 residues. Germline loops: CDR1 MDHEN, CDR2 SYDVKM. V was clipped by 10 bases and J by 2 bases, with 15 bases between them. The CDR3 region is CAISYRATYEQYF. In DNA form, the CDR3 reads TGTGCCATTTCTTACAGGGCAACCTACGAGCAGTACTTC. Combining the CDR3 with reference TRBV28 and TRBJ2-7 gives the whole variable domain DVKVTQSSRYLVKRTGEKVFLECVQDMDHENMFWYRQDPGLGLRLIYFSYDVKMKEKGDIPEGYSVSREKKERFSLILESASTNQTSMYLCAISYRATYEQYFGPGTRLTVT.

The rearrangement uses TRBV11-2 and TRBJ2-2, with unresolved D. With 5 bases removed from V and 1 base from J, the gap between germline ends came to 8 bases. The germline V gene encodes CDR1 SGHAT and CDR2 FQNNGV. The CDR3 runs to 14 residues. The CDR3 DNA follows: TGTGCCAGCAGCCTAGGGCGGAACACCGGGGAGCTGTTTTTT. It is translated as CASSLGRNTGELFF.

The J gene is TRBJ2-5, the V gene TRBV27, with D possibly matching TRBD2 (6 bases). This CDR3 contains 16 residues. Trimming took off 0 bases at V and 4 bases at J, with 15 bases between the two ends. Germline V CDR1 and CDR2: MNHEY, SMNVEV (reference sequence). The chain's CDR3 is CASSLSGQGGGETQYF. CDR3 coding DNA: TGTGCCAGCAGTTTATCGGGGCAGGGAGGAGGAGAGACCCAGTACTTC.

This chain uses TRBV6-1 with TRBJ2-3; 12 bases align to TRBD1. CDR1 is MNHNS, CDR2 SASEGT, per germline. V was clipped by 4 bases and J by 6 bases; unmatched bases: 8. This CDR3 is built from 16 residues. The CDR3 bases are TGTGCCAGCAGTGTGCGGGACAGGGGGCAGAGGGATACGCAGTATTTT. Protein: CASSVRDRGQRDTQYF.

The chain joins TRBV15 to TRBJ2-4; D assignment may be TRBD1 or TRBD2 (5 bases each). V was pared by 3 bases and J by 9 bases, with 12 bases between. The CDR3 loop spans 13 amino acids. Germline V CDR1 and CDR2: LNHNV, YYDKDF (reference sequence). For the CDR3, the DNA is TGTGCCACCAGCAGCCAGACTGGGGGCATTCAGTACTTC. Amino acid sequence: CATSSQTGGIQYF. The full variable domain, with the rest looked up from reference TRBV15 and TRBJ2-4, is DAMVIQNPRYQVTQFGKPVTLSCSQTLNHNVMYWYQQKSSQAPKLLFHYYDKDFNNEADTPDNFQSRRPNTSFCFLDIRSPGLGDTAMYLCATSSQTGGIQYFGAGTRLSVL.